This T cell receptor (beta chain) was identified in a study of shared clonotypes between healthy human individuals. Clones were sequenced by immunoSEQ multiplex PCR, and TCRdb holds only the in-frame ones, with some missing. The table lists about 1.1 million clones, 78% of them singletons. The TCR comes from a man in his late teens or twenties in good health. Some clones in this sample may be carry-over from other donors' samples. The material sequenced was memory CD4+ T cells from PBMCs. The subset is: CD45RA-negative fraction.

Here the CDR3 DNA reads TGTGCCAGCACCACGAGGGGCAGCCATGTTTACGAGCAGTACTTC. This encodes CASTTRGSHVYEQYF. The chain employs TRBV7-9 and TRBJ2-7; D could derive from TRBD1 or TRBD2 (5 bases each). V shed 7 bases and J shed 4 bases, with 20 bases lying between them. Germline V gene data show CDR1 as SEHNR and CDR2 as FQNEAQ (reference sequence). This CDR3 contains 15 residues.